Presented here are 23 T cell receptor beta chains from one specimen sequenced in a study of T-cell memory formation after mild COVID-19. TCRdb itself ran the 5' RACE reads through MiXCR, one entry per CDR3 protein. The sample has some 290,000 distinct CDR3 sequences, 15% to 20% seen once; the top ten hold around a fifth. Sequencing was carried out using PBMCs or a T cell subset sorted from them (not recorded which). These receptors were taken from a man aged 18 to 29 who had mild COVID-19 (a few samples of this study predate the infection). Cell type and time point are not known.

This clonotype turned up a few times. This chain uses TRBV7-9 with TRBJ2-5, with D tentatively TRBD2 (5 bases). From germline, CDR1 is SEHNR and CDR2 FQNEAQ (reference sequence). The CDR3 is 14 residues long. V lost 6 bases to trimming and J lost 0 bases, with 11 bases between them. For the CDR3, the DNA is TGTGCCAGCAGACCGACGGGGTACCAAGAGACCCAGTACTTC. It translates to CASRPTGYQETQYF.

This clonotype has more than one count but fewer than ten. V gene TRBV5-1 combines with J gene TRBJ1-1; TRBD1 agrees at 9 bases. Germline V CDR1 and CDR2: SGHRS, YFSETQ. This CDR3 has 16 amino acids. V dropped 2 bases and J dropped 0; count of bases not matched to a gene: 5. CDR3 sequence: CASSFRTGALNTEAFF. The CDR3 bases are TGCGCCAGCAGCTTCAGGACAGGGGCCCTGAACACTGAAGCTTTCTTT.

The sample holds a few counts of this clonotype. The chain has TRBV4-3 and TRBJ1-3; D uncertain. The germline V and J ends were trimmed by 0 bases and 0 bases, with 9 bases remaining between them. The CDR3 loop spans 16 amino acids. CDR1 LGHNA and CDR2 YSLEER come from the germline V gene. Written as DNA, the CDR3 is TGCGCCAGCAGCCAAGATTACCGGCTCTCTGGAAACACCATATATTTT. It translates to CASSQDYRLSGNTIYF.

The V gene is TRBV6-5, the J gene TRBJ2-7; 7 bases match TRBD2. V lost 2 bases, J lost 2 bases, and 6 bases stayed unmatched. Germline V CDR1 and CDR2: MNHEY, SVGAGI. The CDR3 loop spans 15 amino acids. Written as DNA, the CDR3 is TGTGCCAGCAGTTACGACGGGGGGAGTACCTACGAGCAGTACTTC. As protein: CASSYDGGSTYEQYF.

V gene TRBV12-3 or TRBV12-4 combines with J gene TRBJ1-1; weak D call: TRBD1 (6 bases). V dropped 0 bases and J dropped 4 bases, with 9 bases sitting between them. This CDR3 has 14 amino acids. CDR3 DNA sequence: TGTGCCAGCAGTTTAGCGGGCAGGGGCACTGAAGCTTTCTTT. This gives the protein CASSLAGRGTEAFF.

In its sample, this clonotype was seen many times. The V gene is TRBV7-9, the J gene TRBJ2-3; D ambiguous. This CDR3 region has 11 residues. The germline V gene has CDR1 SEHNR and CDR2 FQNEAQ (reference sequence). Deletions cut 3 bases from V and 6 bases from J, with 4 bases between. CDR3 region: CASSFGDTQYF. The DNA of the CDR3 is TGTGCCAGCAGCTTCGGGGATACGCAGTATTTT.

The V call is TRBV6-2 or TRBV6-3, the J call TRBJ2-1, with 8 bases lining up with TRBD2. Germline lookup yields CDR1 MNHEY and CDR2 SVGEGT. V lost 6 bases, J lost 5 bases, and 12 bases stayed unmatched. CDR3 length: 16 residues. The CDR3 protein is CASRVRGLAPDNEQFF. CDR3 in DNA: TGTGCCAGCAGGGTACGAGGACTAGCCCCCGACAATGAGCAGTTCTTC.

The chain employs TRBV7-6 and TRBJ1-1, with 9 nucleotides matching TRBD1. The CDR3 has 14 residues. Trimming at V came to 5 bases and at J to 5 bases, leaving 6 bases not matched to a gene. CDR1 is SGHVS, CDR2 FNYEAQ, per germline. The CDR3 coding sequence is TGTGCCAGCAGCCCGGACAGGGGATCGACTGAAGCTTTCTTT. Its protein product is CASSPDRGSTEAFF.

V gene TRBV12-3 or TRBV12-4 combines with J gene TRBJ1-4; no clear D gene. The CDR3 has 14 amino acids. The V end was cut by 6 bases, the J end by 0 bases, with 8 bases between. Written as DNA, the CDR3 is TGTGCCAGCAGGTCACTCACAACTAATGAAAAACTGTTTTTT. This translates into CASRSLTTNEKLFF.

CDR3 coding DNA: TGTGCCAGCAGCTTCATGACAGGGGGAGATACGCAGTATTTT. Translated: CASSFMTGGDTQYF. The V gene is TRBV7-2, the J gene TRBJ2-3; 9 nucleotides align to TRBD1. CDR1 and CDR2 from the germline V gene are SGHTA and FQGNSA. J was trimmed by 5 bases and V by 3 bases; bases with no gene match: 3. CDR3 length: 14 amino acids.

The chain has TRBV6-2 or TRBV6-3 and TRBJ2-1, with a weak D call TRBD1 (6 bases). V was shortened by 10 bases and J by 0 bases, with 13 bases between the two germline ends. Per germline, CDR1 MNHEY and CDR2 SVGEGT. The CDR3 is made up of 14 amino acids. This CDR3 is CATNQGSSYNEQFF. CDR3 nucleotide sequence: TGTGCCACCAATCAGGGGAGCTCCTACAATGAGCAGTTCTTC.

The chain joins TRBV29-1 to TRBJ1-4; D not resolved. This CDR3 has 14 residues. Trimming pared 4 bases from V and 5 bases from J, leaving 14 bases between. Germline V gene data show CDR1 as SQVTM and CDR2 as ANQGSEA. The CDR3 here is CSVGVGSLNEKLFF. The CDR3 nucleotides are TGCAGCGTTGGGGTTGGCAGTTTGAATGAAAAACTGTTTTTT.

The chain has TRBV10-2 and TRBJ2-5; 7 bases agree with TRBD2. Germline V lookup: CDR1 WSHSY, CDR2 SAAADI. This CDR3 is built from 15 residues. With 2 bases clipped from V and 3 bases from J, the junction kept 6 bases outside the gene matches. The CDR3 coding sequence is TGCGCCAGCAGTGAGGGAGGCGGGGGTAAAGAGACCCAGTACTTC. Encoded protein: CASSEGGGGKETQYF.

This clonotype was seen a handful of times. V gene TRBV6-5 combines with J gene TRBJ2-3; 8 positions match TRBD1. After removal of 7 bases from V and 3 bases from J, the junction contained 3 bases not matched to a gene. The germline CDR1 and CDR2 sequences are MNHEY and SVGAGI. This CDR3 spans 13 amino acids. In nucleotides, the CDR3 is TGTGCCAGCATGACAGGGGCAACAGATACGCAGTATTTT. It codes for CASMTGATDTQYF.

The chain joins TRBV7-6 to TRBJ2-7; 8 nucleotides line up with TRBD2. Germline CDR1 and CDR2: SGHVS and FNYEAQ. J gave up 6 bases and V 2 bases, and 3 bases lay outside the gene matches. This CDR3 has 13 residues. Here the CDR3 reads CASSLSAGGEQYF. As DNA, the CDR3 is TGTGCCAGCAGCTTATCTGCGGGGGGCGAGCAGTACTTC.

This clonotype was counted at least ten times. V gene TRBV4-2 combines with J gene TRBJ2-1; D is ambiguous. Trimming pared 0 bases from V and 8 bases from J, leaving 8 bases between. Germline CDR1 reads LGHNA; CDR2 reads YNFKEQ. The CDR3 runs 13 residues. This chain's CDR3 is CASSQEVWDEQFF. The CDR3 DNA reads TGTGCCAGCAGCCAAGAGGTCTGGGATGAGCAGTTCTTC.

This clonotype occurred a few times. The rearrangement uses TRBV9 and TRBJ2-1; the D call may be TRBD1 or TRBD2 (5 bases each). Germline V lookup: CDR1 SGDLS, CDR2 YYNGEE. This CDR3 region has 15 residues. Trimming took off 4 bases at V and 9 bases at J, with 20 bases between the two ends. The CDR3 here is CASSLQPGHYLEQFF. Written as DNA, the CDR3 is TGTGCCAGCAGCTTACAGCCGGGGCACTACCTTGAGCAGTTCTTC. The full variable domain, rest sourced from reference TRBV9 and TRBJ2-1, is DSGVTQTPKHLITATGQRVTLRCSPRSGDLSVYWYQQSLDQGLQFLIQYYNGEERAKGNILERFSAQQFPDLHSELNLSSLELGDSALYFCASSLQPGHYLEQFFGPGTRLTVL.

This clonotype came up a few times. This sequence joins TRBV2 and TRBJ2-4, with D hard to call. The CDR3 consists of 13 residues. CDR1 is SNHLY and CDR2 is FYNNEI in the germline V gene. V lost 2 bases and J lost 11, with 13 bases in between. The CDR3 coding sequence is TGTGCCAGCAGTGAAAGGGCAGATCTCCTTCAGTACTTC. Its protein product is CASSERADLLQYF.

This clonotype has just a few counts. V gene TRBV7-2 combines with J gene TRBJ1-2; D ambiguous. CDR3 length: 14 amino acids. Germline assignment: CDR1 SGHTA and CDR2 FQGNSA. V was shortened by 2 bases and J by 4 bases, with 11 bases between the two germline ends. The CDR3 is CASSLLSDGYGYTF. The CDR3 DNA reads TGTGCCAGCAGCTTACTCTCAGACGGCTATGGCTACACCTTC.

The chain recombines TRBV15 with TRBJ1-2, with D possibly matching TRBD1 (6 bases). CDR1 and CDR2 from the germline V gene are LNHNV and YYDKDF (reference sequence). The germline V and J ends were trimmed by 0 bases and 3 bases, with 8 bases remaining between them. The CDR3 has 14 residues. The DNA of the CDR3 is TGTGCCACCAGCAGAGATGGGACATACTATGGCTACACCTTC. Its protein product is CATSRDGTYYGYTF.

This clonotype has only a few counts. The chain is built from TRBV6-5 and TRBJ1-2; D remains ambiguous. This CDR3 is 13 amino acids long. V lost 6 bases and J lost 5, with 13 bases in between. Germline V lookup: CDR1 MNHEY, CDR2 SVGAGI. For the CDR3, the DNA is TGTGCCAGCAGCCCAATTGGGAATTATGGCTACACCTTC. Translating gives CASSPIGNYGYTF.

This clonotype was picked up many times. The DNA of the CDR3 is TGTGCCAGCAGCCGCCTACAGGGAAGCAATCAGCCCCAGCATTTT. It specifies CASSRLQGSNQPQHF. This chain uses TRBV6-2 or TRBV6-3 with TRBJ1-5; TRBD1 is a possible D gene (6 bases). V was cut by 6 bases and J by 1 base, with 13 bases left in between. The germline CDR1 and CDR2 sequences are MNHEY and SVGEGT. This CDR3 spans 15 amino acids.

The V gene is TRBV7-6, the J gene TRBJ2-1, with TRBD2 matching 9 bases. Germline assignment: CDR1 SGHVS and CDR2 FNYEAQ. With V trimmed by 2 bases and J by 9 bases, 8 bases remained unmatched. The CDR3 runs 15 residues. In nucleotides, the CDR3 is TGTGCCAGCAGCTTACTCGGCGGGGGGGAAGGTGAGCAGTTCTTC. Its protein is CASSLLGGGEGEQFF.